One sample yielded the 17 T cell receptor beta chains listed below, sequenced in a study of T-cell memory formation after mild COVID-19. Each CDR3 protein gets one entry after TCRdb re-called the 5' RACE reads with MiXCR. The sample shows roughly 300,000 distinct CDR3 sequences, roughly 8.2% of them seen only once. The sample taken for sequencing was PBMCs or a T cell subset sorted from them (not recorded which). These receptors all come from a man aged 18 to 29 who had mild COVID-19 (a few samples of this study predate the infection). Cell type and time point are not known.

This clonotype was seen repeatedly, ten times or more. This rearrangement joins TRBV4-2 to TRBJ2-7, with a possible D match to TRBD1 (6 bases). The V gene's germline CDR1 is LGHNA and CDR2 YNFKEQ. The CDR3 length is 15 residues. Trimming pared 4 bases from V and 0 bases from J, leaving 13 bases between. The CDR3 nucleotides read TGTGCCAGCAGCCCCGTACAGGGCAGCTCCTACGAGCAGTACTTC. Translated: CASSPVQGSSYEQYF.

The chain combines TRBV4-3 with TRBJ2-2, with D uncertain. The V end lost 0 bases, the J end lost 3 bases, and 2 bases lay between the germline ends. CDR1 is LGHNA and CDR2 is YSLEER in the germline V gene. The CDR3 is 13 residues long. CDR3 sequence (DNA): TGCGCCAGCAGCCAAGAGGACACCGGGGAGCTGTTTTTT. The encoded protein is CASSQEDTGELFF.

This clonotype occurred a few times. The gene calls are TRBV7-9 and TRBJ1-6; unclear D gene. This CDR3 is built from 14 residues. Trimming pared 6 bases from V and 7 bases from J, leaving 13 bases between. The germline gives CDR1 SEHNR, CDR2 FQNEAQ (reference sequence). The CDR3 sequence: CASRDGGGNSPLHF. For the CDR3, the DNA is TGTGCCAGCAGGGACGGAGGAGGGAATTCACCCCTCCACTTT.

This clonotype was found a few times. V is TRBV6-1 and J is TRBJ1-1; D is unresolved. CDR1 and CDR2 from the germline V gene are MNHNS and SASEGT. V lost 7 bases and J lost 4, with 10 bases in between. CDR3 length equals 12 residues. This chain's CDR3 is CASTRWSTEAFF. DNA of the CDR3: TGTGCCAGCACCCGTTGGAGCACTGAAGCTTTCTTT.

This clonotype was picked up a small number of times. The junction differs from germline at one of its ends, possibly a read error. The chain employs TRBV7-2 and TRBJ1-2; 9 bases line up with TRBD1. There are 15 residues in the CDR3. Per germline, CDR1 SGHTA and CDR2 FQGNSA. CDR3: CASILVRTGAMGYTF. The CDR3 nucleotides are TGTGCCAGCATCTTAGTTCGGACAGGGGCAATGGGCTACACCTTC.

This chain links TRBV21-1 with TRBJ2-2; whether TRBD1, the table's D call, matches the DNA was not checked. TRBV21-1 is given as a pseudogene. The CDR3 is 17 amino acids. The CDR3 spells CASPPAGGEANTGELFF. CDR3 DNA: TGTGCCAGCCCCCCGGCAGGGGGCGAAGCGAACACCGGGGAGCTGTTTTTT.

The rearrangement uses TRBV3-1 and TRBJ2-6; D is unresolved. The CDR3 loop spans 15 amino acids. CDR1 is LGHDT, CDR2 YNNKEL, per germline (reference sequence). V lost 1 base to trimming and J lost 4 bases, with 8 bases between them. The CDR3 here is CASSQAGGGANVLTF. The CDR3, as DNA: TGTGCCAGCAGCCAAGCTGGCGGCGGGGCCAACGTCCTGACTTTC.

The genes are TRBV14 and TRBJ2-2; D is unresolved. Germline V gene data show CDR1 as SGHDN and CDR2 as FVKESK. Trimming stripped 3 bases from V and 5 bases from J, with 19 bases between. This CDR3 has 17 amino acids. CDR3 sequence (DNA): TGTGCCAGCAGCCAGTTCCGCGCTGCTTCGTGGACCGGGGAGCTGTTTTTT. It codes for CASSQFRAASWTGELFF.

The chain employs TRBV20-1 and TRBJ2-3, with TRBD1 as a possible D gene (5 bases). The CDR3 spans 16 residues. Germline V lookup: CDR1 DFQATT, CDR2 SNEGSKA (reference sequence). V dropped 6 bases and J dropped 2 bases, with 21 bases sitting between them. CDR3 in DNA: TGCAGTGCCCCCCTGCCCAGGGCCCAAAACACAGATACGCAGTATTTT. Its protein product is CSAPLPRAQNTDTQYF.

This clonotype was counted at least ten times. The CDR3 coding sequence is TGTGCCACCAGCACCCGACAGACCCAAGAGACCCAGTACTTC. Translating it yields CATSTRQTQETQYF. The J gene is TRBJ2-5, the V gene TRBV15; weak D call: TRBD1 (5 bases). The length of the CDR3 is 14 residues. Between the trimmed V and J ends, which lost 4 bases and 1 base, there was a span of 10 bases. Per the germline V gene, CDR1 is LNHNV and CDR2 is YYDKDF (reference sequence).

The J gene is TRBJ2-7, the V gene TRBV7-2; 7 nucleotides line up with TRBD2. V was pared by 5 bases and J by 2 bases, with 9 bases of the junction left unmatched. The CDR3 spans 15 residues. Germline CDR1 and CDR2: SGHTA and FQGNSA. The CDR3 DNA follows: TGTGCCAGCAGCCCCCGCGGTAGCGGGCCCTACGAGCAGTACTTC. Translating it yields CASSPRGSGPYEQYF.

This clonotype was observed many times. This chain connects TRBV10-3 to TRBJ2-2; 7 bases agree with TRBD1. With V trimmed by 7 bases and J by 1 base, 3 bases remained unmatched. The CDR3 loop spans 14 amino acids. CDR1 and CDR2 from the germline V gene are ENHRY and SYGVKD. DNA of the CDR3: TGTGCCATCAACCGACAGGGGAACACCGGGGAGCTGTTTTTT. It encodes CAINRQGNTGELFF.

The chain links TRBV6-1 to TRBJ1-1; 10 bases are shared with TRBD1. CDR3 length equals 12 residues. J was trimmed by 10 bases and V by 6 bases; bases with no gene match: 5. CDR1 and CDR2 (germline): MNHNS, SASEGT. Written as DNA, the CDR3 is TGTGCCAGCAGCAAGGGGACAGGGGCAGCTTTCTTT. Translation gives CASSKGTGAAFF.

The table lists this clonotype with a few counts. This chain connects TRBV29-1 to TRBJ1-1; D call uncertain. The CDR3 loop spans 13 amino acids. Germline CDR1 and CDR2: SQVTM and ANQGSEA. Trimming stripped 4 bases from V and 4 bases from J, with 13 bases between. The CDR3, as DNA: TGCAGCGTTGGGGGTTTCAGCGTCACTGAAGCTTTCTTT. It translates to CSVGGFSVTEAFF.

This clonotype was detected a few times. V gene TRBV13 combines with J gene TRBJ2-3, with 7 nucleotides matching TRBD1. Trimming at V came to 5 bases and at J to 8 bases, leaving 10 bases not matched to a gene. Germline CDR1 is PRHDT and CDR2 is FYEKMQ (reference sequence). The CDR3 is 14 residues long. DNA for the CDR3: TGTGCCAGCAGCGTGACAGGGCCCCACGGTACGCAGTATTTT. Its translation is CASSVTGPHGTQYF.

This clonotype was seen more than once but under ten times. The rearrangement uses TRBV6-1 and TRBJ1-5, with 9 bases aligning to TRBD1. Germline V gives CDR1 MNHNS, CDR2 SASEGT. The CDR3 contains 15 residues. V lost 6 bases, J lost 4 bases, and 7 bases stayed unmatched. CDR3 in DNA: TGTGCCAGCAGCCTCGACAGGGGGTGGAATCAGCCCCAGCATTTT. Protein sequence: CASSLDRGWNQPQHF.

This clonotype came up a few times. The chain carries TRBV7-9 and TRBJ2-5; 10 positions match TRBD2. Germline V gene data show CDR1 as SEHNR and CDR2 as FQNEAQ (reference sequence). After removal of 1 base from V and 4 bases from J, the junction contained 9 bases not matched to a gene. This CDR3 has 17 amino acids. The CDR3 reads CASSLVGAGGYRETQYF. CDR3 nucleotides: TGTGCCAGCAGCTTAGTCGGAGCGGGGGGGTATCGAGAGACCCAGTACTTC.